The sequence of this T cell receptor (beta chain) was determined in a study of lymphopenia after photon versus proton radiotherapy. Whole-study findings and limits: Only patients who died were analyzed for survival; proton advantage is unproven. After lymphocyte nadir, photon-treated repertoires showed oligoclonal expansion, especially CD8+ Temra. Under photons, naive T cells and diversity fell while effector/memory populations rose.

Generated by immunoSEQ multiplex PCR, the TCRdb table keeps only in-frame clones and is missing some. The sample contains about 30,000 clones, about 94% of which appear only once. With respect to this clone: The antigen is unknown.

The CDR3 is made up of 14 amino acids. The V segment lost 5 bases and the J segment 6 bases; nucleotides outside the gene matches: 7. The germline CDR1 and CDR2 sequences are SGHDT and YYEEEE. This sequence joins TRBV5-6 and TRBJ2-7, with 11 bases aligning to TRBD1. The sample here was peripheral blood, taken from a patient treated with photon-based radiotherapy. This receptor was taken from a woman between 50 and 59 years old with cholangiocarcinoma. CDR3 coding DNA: TGTGCCAGCAGTATTACAGGGACAGGGGGCGAGCAGTACTTC. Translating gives CASSITGTGGEQYF.